Following are 32 T cell receptor beta chains from one sample sequenced in a study of OX40 agonist ivuxolimab in advanced cancers. Method: immunoSEQ multiplex PCR; TCRdb's copy keeps in-frame clones and lacks some. The data show 50,000 to 75,000 clones, 92% seen once. The specimen was CD4+ or CD8+ T cells sorted from blood, collected in a trial of the OX40 agonist ivuxolimab. These receptors originate from an adult with an advanced solid tumor such as melanoma, head and neck, liver or kidney cancer.

The chain joins TRBV19 to TRBJ1-6; the match to TRBD1 covers 7 bases. CDR3 size: 15 residues. Germline V gene sequence: CDR1 LNHDA, CDR2 SQIVND (reference sequence). The ends lost 3 bases at V and 5 bases at J; junction bases unmatched: 4. The CDR3 bases are TGTGCCAGTAGTATGGGGGACAGCAATAATTCACCCCTCCACTTT. Protein sequence: CASSMGDSNNSPLHF.

The CDR3 sequence is CASSYWRAHNEQFF. CDR3 nucleotides: TGTGCCAGCAGTTACTGGCGGGCCCACAATGAGCAGTTCTTC. V is TRBV6-5 and J is TRBJ2-1; perhaps TRBD2 as D (5 bases). Between the trimmed V and J ends, which lost 1 base and 5 bases, there was a span of 9 bases. The CDR3 sequence is 14 residues long. Germline CDR1 reads MNHEY; CDR2 reads SVGAGI.

The chain couples TRBV4-2 to TRBJ2-7; either TRBD1 or TRBD2 may supply D (6 bases each). Germline V gene data show CDR1 as LGHNA and CDR2 as YNFKEQ. V lost 0 bases and J lost 4, with 25 bases in between. The CDR3 covers 19 residues. The CDR3 protein is CASSQDWGGGGGGRYEQYF. The CDR3, as DNA: TGTGCCAGCAGCCAAGATTGGGGTGGCGGTGGAGGGGGGCGGTACGAGCAGTACTTC.

The chain employs TRBV6-1 and TRBJ2-7; no reliable D call. CDR1 and CDR2 from the germline V gene are MNHNS and SASEGT. This CDR3 comprises 12 residues. V was trimmed by 5 bases and J by 1 base, leaving 6 bases between them. CDR3: CASSPGSYEQYF. The CDR3, as DNA: TGTGCCAGCAGTCCCGGGTCCTACGAGCAGTACTTC.

This clone was seen just once. The chain couples TRBV6-5 to TRBJ1-1; D might be TRBD1 (5 bases). Trimming shortened V by 6 bases and J by 5 bases, and 16 bases separated the two germline ends. Germline CDR1 MNHEY, CDR2 SVGAGI. This CDR3 is 14 amino acids long. The CDR3 sequence: CASRPSRGGTEAFF. DNA for the CDR3: TGTGCCAGCAGACCCTCGAGGGGCGGAACTGAAGCTTTCTTT.

The V and J genes are TRBV27 and TRBJ2-1; no definite D call. The CDR3 is 13 amino acids. The germline CDR1 and CDR2 sequences are MNHEY and SMNVEV (reference sequence). With 1 base removed from V and 6 bases from J, the gap between germline ends came to 7 bases. The CDR3 DNA follows: TGTGCCAGCAGTTTATACCAAGGCAATGAGCAGTTCTTC. This encodes CASSLYQGNEQFF.

V is TRBV6-6 and J is TRBJ2-7; 12 bases are a match to TRBD1. V lost 7 bases and J lost 7; bases outside the gene matches: 8. The germline CDR1 and CDR2 sequences are MNHNY and SVGAGI (reference sequence). The length of the CDR3 is 14 residues. In nucleotides, the CDR3 is TGTGCCAGCAACTGGGGACAGGGGGCTCGGGAGCAGTACTTC. Encoded protein: CASNWGQGAREQYF.

The V and J genes are TRBV19 and TRBJ1-1, with D tentatively TRBD1 (6 bases). CDR3 length equals 11 residues. Trimming shortened V by 10 bases and J by 11 bases, and 17 bases separated the two germline ends. Per the germline V gene, CDR1 is LNHDA and CDR2 is SQIVND (reference sequence). The CDR3 bases are TGTGCCACCCAATACAGGGTGGCGGCTTTCTTT. Protein sequence: CATQYRVAAFF. Supplemented by reference TRBV19 and TRBJ1-1, the full variable domain reads DGGITQSPKYLFRKEGQNVTLSCEQNLNHDAMYWYRQDPGQGLRLIYYSQIVNDFQKGDIAEGYSVSREKKESFPLTVTSAQKNPTAFYLCATQYRVAAFFGQGTRLTVV.

This clone was observed once. This chain connects TRBV5-4 to TRBJ2-1; D is undetermined. Trimming cost V 2 bases and J 8 bases, with 14 bases left between them. The CDR3 is 14 residues long. CDR1 is SGHNT, CDR2 YYREEE, per germline (reference sequence). The CDR3 spells CASSFGGPKDEQFF. CDR3 bases: TGTGCCAGCAGCTTTGGCGGCCCTAAGGATGAGCAGTTCTTC.

DNA for the CDR3: TGCGCCAGCAGCCAAGACTGGCTAGCGGGAGAGGTGTTCTTC. It codes for CASSQDWLAGEVFF. V gene TRBV4-1 combines with J gene TRBJ2-1; 10 bases fit TRBD2. The CDR3 totals 14 residues. Germline V lookup: CDR1 MGHRA, CDR2 YSYEKL. The V segment lost 0 bases and the J segment 15 bases; nucleotides outside the gene matches: 8.

This clone was seen once. The chain carries TRBV5-1 and TRBJ2-2; 7 nucleotides line up with TRBD1. J lost 4 bases, V lost 4 bases, and 7 bases had no gene match. CDR1 is SGHRS and CDR2 is YFSETQ in the germline V gene. The CDR3 has 15 amino acids. CDR3: CASSVQGRGTGELFF. The CDR3 DNA follows: TGCGCCAGCAGCGTACAGGGGCGTGGCACCGGGGAGCTGTTTTTT.

The chain joins TRBV19 to TRBJ2-7; maybe TRBD1 (6 bases). The CDR3 covers 15 residues. V lost 0 bases and J lost 5, with 14 bases in between. Germline loops: CDR1 LNHDA, CDR2 SQIVND (reference sequence). CDR3 in DNA: TGTGCCAGTAGTATAGAGGGGGCAGGGGCCAACGAGCAGTACTTC. Encoded protein: CASSIEGAGANEQYF.

The chain links TRBV7-3 to TRBJ1-1; D perhaps matches TRBD1 (6 bases). The CDR3 runs to 14 residues. V lost 1 base to trimming and J lost 5 bases, with 11 bases between them. Germline CDR1 is SGHTA and CDR2 is FQGTGA. In DNA form, the CDR3 reads TGTGCCAGCAGCTTAAAGGGGGGAGCTACTGAAGCTTTCTTT. Translated: CASSLKGGATEAFF.

The chain carries TRBV5-4 and TRBJ2-1; D possibly corresponds to TRBD1 (6 bases). Looked up from germline, CDR1 is SGHNT and CDR2 is YYREEE (reference sequence). The CDR3 sequence is 14 residues long. V was trimmed by 2 bases and J by 10 bases, leaving 16 bases between them. CDR3 DNA sequence: TGTGCCAGCAGCTTTCAGGGGCCCATCGAGGAGCAGTTCTTC. Protein product: CASSFQGPIEEQFF.

The V and J genes are TRBV7-2 and TRBJ2-3; TRBD2 aligns across 8 bases. The V gene end was trimmed by 5 bases and the J gene end by 7 bases; junction bases not matched to a gene: 8. Germline V gives CDR1 SGHTA, CDR2 FQGNSA. The CDR3 contains 14 residues. The CDR3 coding sequence is TGTGCCAGCAGCCCCCCAGCGGGGGTATATACGCAGTATTTT. This encodes CASSPPAGVYTQYF.

The rearrangement uses TRBV19 and TRBJ1-4; 9 bases are a match to TRBD1. CDR1 and CDR2 (germline): LNHDA, SQIVND (reference sequence). CDR3 length: 14 amino acids. Trimming removed 5 bases from V and 6 bases from J; junction bases left unmatched: 4. This CDR3 is CASSLDRGDEKLFF. CDR3 bases: TGTGCCAGTAGTCTGGACAGGGGAGATGAAAAACTGTTTTTT.

The J gene is TRBJ1-1, the V gene TRBV18; no reliable D call. The V end was cut by 2 bases, the J end by 0 bases, with 10 bases between. Per the germline V gene, CDR1 is KGHSH and CDR2 is LQKENI. The CDR3 covers 15 residues. CDR3 amino acids: CASSPENTMNTEAFF. The DNA of the CDR3 is TGTGCCAGCTCACCAGAAAACACCATGAACACTGAAGCTTTCTTT.

The chain is built from TRBV6-6 and TRBJ2-6; TRBD1 aligns across 8 bases. The CDR3 is 15 residues long. Germline V gene sequence: CDR1 MNHNY, CDR2 SVGAGI (reference sequence). V trimming: 7 bases; J trimming: 2 bases; junction bases outside the gene matches: 4. For the CDR3, the DNA is TGTGCCAGCACAGGGGGCTCGACTGGGGCCAACGTCCTGACTTTC. Protein product: CASTGGSTGANVLTF.

The chain carries TRBV18 and TRBJ1-2; no firm D call. CDR3 length equals 15 residues. CDR1 and CDR2 (germline): KGHSH, LQKENI. The V gene lost 3 bases and the J gene lost 8 bases, with 19 bases spanning the gap. In DNA, the CDR3 is TGTGCCAGCTCACCTCGAGAGGGTCTCTTTGGGGGCTACACCTTC. Amino acids: CASSPREGLFGGYTF.

The V gene is TRBV5-1, the J gene TRBJ2-5, with TRBD1 identical over 7 bases. J lost 3 bases, V lost 3 bases, and 5 bases had no gene match. From germline, CDR1 is SGHRS and CDR2 YFSETQ. There are 14 residues in the CDR3. The CDR3 DNA reads TGCGCCAGCAGCTCCGGGACAGTTGAAGAGACCCAGTACTTC. This encodes CASSSGTVEETQYF. Full variable domain (missing parts from reference TRBV5-1 and TRBJ2-5): KAGVTQTPRYLIKTRGQQVTLSCSPISGHRSVSWYQQTPGQGLQFLFEYFSETQRNKGNFPGRFSGRQFSNSRSEMNVSTLELGDSALYLCASSSGTVEETQYFGPGTRLLVL.

V and J are TRBV6-5 and TRBJ1-5; D ambiguous. This CDR3 spans 13 amino acids. V was pared by 7 bases and J by 3 bases, with 10 bases between. Germline V lookup: CDR1 MNHEY, CDR2 SVGAGI. CDR3 bases: TGTGCCAGCAATCCAAGGCACAATCAGCCCCAGCATTTT. Its translation: CASNPRHNQPQHF.

The V gene is TRBV7-6, the J gene TRBJ2-3; weak D call: TRBD1 (6 bases). V was shortened by 5 bases and J by 0 bases, with 12 bases between the two germline ends. The CDR3 is made up of 15 amino acids. Germline V CDR1 and CDR2: SGHVS, FNYEAQ. This CDR3 reads CASSQQGASTDTQYF. The CDR3 DNA reads TGTGCCAGCAGCCAACAGGGTGCTAGCACAGATACGCAGTATTTT.

This sequence joins TRBV5-6 and TRBJ2-7; TRBD1 matches at 7 bases. With 4 bases clipped from V and 6 bases from J, the junction kept 7 bases outside the gene matches. In germline, CDR1 is SGHDT, CDR2 YYEEEE. The CDR3 consists of 13 residues. The CDR3 DNA reads TGTGCCAGCAGCATGGTGTCAGGGGGCGAGCAGTACTTC. Its protein is CASSMVSGGEQYF.

CDR3 residues: CASRELGTGPSGANVLTF. The CDR3 region has the DNA TGTGCCAGTAGGGAACTAGGGACAGGGCCCTCTGGGGCCAACGTCCTGACTTTC. The chain employs TRBV19 and TRBJ2-6; 9 positions match TRBD1. V shed 6 bases, J shed 0 bases, and the junction held 9 bases outside the gene matches. The germline gives CDR1 LNHDA, CDR2 SQIVND (reference sequence). The CDR3 contains 18 residues.

V and J are TRBV11-3 and TRBJ2-7; D could derive from TRBD1 or TRBD2 (5 bases each). Germline V gene lookup returns CDR1 SGHNT and CDR2 YENEEA. V lost 3 bases to trimming and J lost 2 bases, with 14 bases between them. The CDR3 extends over 15 amino acids. For the CDR3, the DNA is TGTGCCAGCAGCTTCCACCGGGACGGACCCTACGAGCAGTACTTC. Residues: CASSFHRDGPYEQYF.

The rearrangement joins TRBV2 to TRBJ1-4; 7 nucleotides match TRBD1. Germline values: CDR1 SNHLY, CDR2 FYNNEI. The CDR3 covers 15 residues. Trimming took 2 bases from V and 11 from J; bases not matched to a gene: 11. CDR3 nucleotides: TGTGCCAGCAGTGAATGGGGGGACCCAGGGGGGAAACTGTTTTTT. Its protein product is CASSEWGDPGGKLFF.

The rearrangement uses TRBV5-6 and TRBJ2-5, with D perhaps matching TRBD1 (5 bases). Germline V gene sequence: CDR1 SGHDT, CDR2 YYEEEE. V shed 5 bases and J shed 4 bases, with 18 bases lying between them. This CDR3 region has 15 residues. CDR3 protein: CASRRQREKSETQYF. Written as DNA, the CDR3 is TGTGCCAGCAGGAGACAGAGAGAGAAATCAGAGACCCAGTACTTC.

This clone has only one observation. The chain is built from TRBV10-1 and TRBJ1-1; unclear D gene. This CDR3 is built from 17 residues. The V gene's germline CDR1 is WNHNN and CDR2 SYGVQD (reference sequence). Between the trimmed V and J ends, which lost 8 bases and 1 base, there was a span of 23 bases. CDR3 nucleotides: TGCGCCAGCCACCCTCGAGGCCAAACGCTAGGGAACACTGAAGCTTTCTTT. It yields the protein CASHPRGQTLGNTEAFF.

The chain carries TRBV18 and TRBJ2-7; D possibly uses TRBD1 or TRBD2 (6 bases each). Germline CDR1 KGHSH, CDR2 LQKENI. The CDR3 totals 14 residues. Trimming pared 4 bases from V and 3 bases from J, leaving 13 bases between. The CDR3: CASSLRRGNYEQYF. In DNA, the CDR3 is TGTGCCAGCTCACTCCGGAGGGGGAACTACGAGCAGTACTTC.

This clone showed up just once. The V gene is TRBV11-2, the J gene TRBJ2-7, with 10 bases lining up with TRBD1. The J segment lost 3 bases and the V segment lost 3 bases, leaving 11 bases of the junction unmatched. Per germline, CDR1 SGHAT and CDR2 FQNNGV. There are 17 residues in the CDR3. CDR3 residues: CASSFIVRTGGSYEQYF. In DNA form, the CDR3 reads TGTGCCAGCAGCTTCATCGTCCGGACAGGGGGAAGCTACGAGCAGTACTTC.

This clone was seen just once. The chain uses TRBV7-6 and TRBJ1-6; D remains unclear. Trimming shortened V by 1 base and J by 9 bases, and 13 bases separated the two germline ends. Germline CDR1 is SGHVS and CDR2 is FNYEAQ. The CDR3 has 15 residues. CDR3 nucleotide sequence: TGTGCCAGCAGCTTAGTAGGCGGAGGTCGTTCACCCCTCCACTTT. Amino acids: CASSLVGGGRSPLHF.

The CDR3 sequence: CASQRTVSTDTQYF. In DNA, the CDR3 is TGTGCCAGCCAAAGGACTGTTAGCACAGATACGCAGTATTTT. The chain is built from TRBV27 and TRBJ2-3; D perhaps matches TRBD2 (5 bases). V shed 8 bases and J shed 0 bases, with 12 bases lying between them. The CDR3 sequence is 14 residues long. CDR1 is MNHEY and CDR2 is SMNVEV in the germline V gene (reference sequence).